The 25 T cell receptor beta chains listed next were all sequenced from one sample in a study of OX40 agonist ivuxolimab in advanced cancers. Data came from immunoSEQ multiplex PCR; TCRdb stores just in-frame clones and leaves some out. This table holds about 14,000 clones, roughly 82% found once. The sequencing here drew on CD4+ or CD8+ T cells sorted from blood, taken in a trial of the OX40 agonist ivuxolimab. Receptors originate from an adult with an advanced solid tumor such as melanoma, head and neck, liver or kidney cancer.

The chain has TRBV6-5 and TRBJ2-7; no clear D. Germline CDR1 is MNHEY and CDR2 is SVGAGI. Trimming shortened V by 2 bases and J by 6 bases, and 14 bases separated the two germline ends. The CDR3 is 14 residues long. The chain's CDR3 is CASSYRLSPGEQYF. The CDR3 region has the DNA TGTGCCAGCAGTTACCGACTGTCTCCGGGCGAGCAGTACTTC.

The rearrangement joins TRBV28 to TRBJ2-7; D is undetermined. Trimming left V 5 bases short and J 3 bases short, with 14 bases between. The germline CDR1 and CDR2 sequences are MDHEN and SYDVKM. This CDR3 is 14 amino acids long. The CDR3 here is CASSRTEESYEQYF. In DNA form, the CDR3 reads TGTGCCAGCAGTAGAACAGAGGAGAGCTACGAGCAGTACTTC.

The rearrangement joins TRBV9 to TRBJ2-3, with D maybe TRBD2 (5 bases). Trimming cost V 0 bases and J 0 bases, with 5 bases left between them. The V gene's germline CDR1 is SGDLS and CDR2 YYNGEE. The CDR3 loop spans 14 amino acids. CDR3 amino acids: CASSVAGSTDTQYF. The CDR3, as DNA: TGTGCCAGCAGCGTAGCGGGGAGCACAGATACGCAGTATTTT.

This clone was found once. This rearrangement joins TRBV19 to TRBJ2-1; D uncertain. This CDR3 region has 11 residues. V lost 3 bases, J lost 10 bases, and 7 bases lay in between. Germline V gene lookup returns CDR1 LNHDA and CDR2 SQIVND (reference sequence). The CDR3 sequence: CASSIQTEQFF. The CDR3 bases are TGTGCCAGTAGTATCCAAACCGAGCAGTTCTTC.

The sample holds a few counts of this clone. J is TRBJ2-3 and V is TRBV19, with 9 nucleotides matching TRBD1. Losses at the gene ends were 1 base for V and 4 bases for J; bases not matched to a gene: 0. From germline, CDR1 is LNHDA and CDR2 SQIVND (reference sequence). The CDR3 runs 14 residues. The CDR3 loop reads CASSIGQGADTQYF. CDR3 DNA sequence: TGTGCCAGTAGTATAGGACAGGGGGCAGATACGCAGTATTTT. Drawing the rest from reference TRBV19 and TRBJ2-3, the complete variable domain is DGGITQSPKYLFRKEGQNVTLSCEQNLNHDAMYWYRQDPGQGLRLIYYSQIVNDFQKGDIAEGYSVSREKKESFPLTVTSAQKNPTAFYLCASSIGQGADTQYFGPGTRLTVL.

The chain recombines TRBV29-1 with TRBJ2-7; D might be TRBD1 or TRBD2, each matching 5 bases. The V gene lost 4 bases and the J gene lost 2 bases, with 12 bases spanning the gap. CDR3 length: 13 residues. Per germline, CDR1 SQVTM and CDR2 ANQGSEA. CDR3: CSVVGTVTYEQYF. The DNA for the CDR3 is TGCAGCGTTGTAGGGACGGTTACCTACGAGCAGTACTTC.

The genes are TRBV28 and TRBJ2-3; 8 nucleotides align to TRBD2. CDR3 length: 15 amino acids. The trim removed 8 bases at V and 2 bases at J, leaving 9 bases unmatched. Per the germline V gene, CDR1 is MDHEN and CDR2 is SYDVKM. CDR3 loop: CASSGRGANTDTQYF. In nucleotides, the CDR3 is TGTGCCAGCTCCGGGAGGGGGGCGAACACAGATACGCAGTATTTT.

The rearrangement uses TRBV19 and TRBJ2-5; 8 nucleotides line up with TRBD2. Unmatched junction bases numbered 12, after V lost 5 bases and J lost 7 bases. There are 15 residues in the CDR3. CDR1 is LNHDA, CDR2 SQIVND, per germline (reference sequence). This CDR3 reads CASSHPGLATRTQYF. CDR3 DNA sequence: TGTGCCAGTAGTCACCCCGGACTAGCAACACGGACCCAGTACTTC.

The V call is TRBV14, the J call TRBJ2-4; possible D gene TRBD1, 6 bases. The V gene's germline CDR1 is SGHDN and CDR2 FVKESK. CDR3 length: 15 residues. Trimming pared 4 bases from V and 8 bases from J, leaving 18 bases between. The CDR3 spells CASSLRQDPRDIQYF. In DNA, the CDR3 is TGTGCCAGCAGCCTTAGACAGGATCCTAGGGACATTCAGTACTTC.

This clone was seen more than once but under ten times. The rearrangement uses TRBV19 and TRBJ2-7, with a possible D match to TRBD1 (5 bases). CDR3 length: 16 amino acids. In germline, CDR1 is LNHDA, CDR2 SQIVND (reference sequence). Trimming took off 2 bases at V and 0 bases at J, with 14 bases between the two ends. CDR3 nucleotides: TGTGCCAGTAGTATATATGGACATGGAAGCTCCTACGAGCAGTACTTC. It specifies CASSIYGHGSSYEQYF.

This sequence joins TRBV9 and TRBJ1-3; D is ambiguous. This CDR3 comprises 14 residues. The germline V and J ends were trimmed by 0 bases and 3 bases, with 7 bases remaining between them. The germline CDR1 and CDR2 sequences are SGDLS and YYNGEE. The chain's CDR3 is CASSVDSHGNTIYF. The DNA for the CDR3 is TGTGCCAGCAGCGTAGATTCACATGGAAACACCATATATTTT. The variable domain in full, with the rest retrieved from reference TRBV9 and TRBJ1-3, is DSGVTQTPKHLITATGQRVTLRCSPRSGDLSVYWYQQSLDQGLQFLIQYYNGEERAKGNILERFSAQQFPDLHSELNLSSLELGDSALYFCASSVDSHGNTIYFGEGSWLTVV.

The chain employs TRBV2 and TRBJ2-2; no firm D call. V lost 3 bases and J 6 bases, leaving 11 bases between the germline ends. This CDR3 comprises 14 residues. Germline CDR1 reads SNHLY; CDR2 reads FYNNEI. CDR3 sequence: CASSDVGYAGELFF. CDR3 DNA sequence: TGTGCCAGCAGTGATGTCGGGTATGCCGGGGAGCTGTTTTTT.

The rearrangement joins TRBV28 to TRBJ2-2; TRBD1 aligns across 9 bases. V lost 2 bases to trimming and J lost 3 bases; unmatched junction nucleotides: 1. CDR1 is MDHEN and CDR2 is SYDVKM in the germline V gene. The CDR3 totals 15 residues. The CDR3 here is CASSLGTGHTGELFF. The CDR3 bases are TGTGCCAGCAGTTTAGGGACAGGGCACACCGGGGAGCTGTTTTTT.

The chain couples TRBV30 to TRBJ2-7; D may be TRBD2 (6 bases). CDR1 and CDR2 from the germline V gene are GTSNPN and SVGIG (reference sequence). The CDR3 has 14 amino acids. V lost 1 base to trimming and J lost 7 bases, with 17 bases between them. The DNA for the CDR3 is TGTGCCTGGAGTGCGACGGGAGCCCCTCGGGAGCAGTACTTC. Translated: CAWSATGAPREQYF. Full variable domain (outside the CDR3, taken from reference TRBV30 and TRBJ2-7): SQTIHQWPATLVQPVGSPLSLECTVEGTSNPNLYWYRQAAGRGLQLLFYSVGIGQISSEVPQNLSASRPQDRQFILSSKKLLLSDSGFYLCAWSATGAPREQYFGPGTRLTVT.

The genes are TRBV9 and TRBJ1-2; D perhaps matches TRBD1 (6 bases). This CDR3 is built from 13 residues. CDR1 SGDLS and CDR2 YYNGEE come from the germline V gene. V lost 4 bases and J 5 bases, leaving 12 bases between the germline ends. CDR3 sequence reads: CASSPEGEYGYTF. CDR3 DNA sequence: TGTGCCAGCAGCCCGGAGGGGGAATATGGCTACACCTTC.

V usage is TRBV4-2 and J usage is TRBJ2-7, with TRBD2 matching 11 bases. CDR3 length: 15 amino acids. Trimming at V came to 0 bases and at J to 3 bases, leaving 1 base not matched to a gene. Germline lookup yields CDR1 LGHNA and CDR2 YNFKEQ. The CDR3 region has the DNA TGTGCCAGCAGCCAAGATCTAGCGGGGGGCTACGAGCAGTACTTC. Translating it yields CASSQDLAGGYEQYF.

V usage is TRBV4-3 and J usage is TRBJ1-4; tentatively, D is TRBD1 (6 bases). The CDR3 is 16 residues long. The germline V gene encodes CDR1 LGHNA and CDR2 YSLEER. Trimming shortened V by 0 bases and J by 7 bases, and 15 bases separated the two germline ends. CDR3 coding DNA: TGCGCCAGCAGCCAAGACGATGGGGGCGGGGGTGAAAAACTGTTTTTT. This sequence encodes CASSQDDGGGGEKLFF.

The J gene is TRBJ2-4, the V gene TRBV27; weak D call: TRBD1 (6 bases). Germline V gene sequence: CDR1 MNHEY, CDR2 SMNVEV (reference sequence). V lost 4 bases and J lost 0, with 16 bases in between. The CDR3 sequence is 17 residues long. Here the CDR3 reads CASSSRTEHVAKNIQYF. In nucleotides, the CDR3 is TGTGCCAGCAGTTCCAGGACAGAACACGTAGCCAAAAACATTCAGTACTTC.

In DNA, the CDR3 is TGTGCCAGCAGCTTTACTTTCAGCACAGATACGCAGTATTTT. Its protein is CASSFTFSTDTQYF. J is TRBJ2-3 and V is TRBV5-4, with no clear D. Germline V gives CDR1 SGHNT, CDR2 YYREEE (reference sequence). CDR3 length: 14 residues. Trimming removed 2 bases at V and 0 bases at J, with 7 bases between.

The rearrangement uses TRBV4-3 and TRBJ1-5; 9 bases map to TRBD1. The CDR3 loop spans 15 amino acids. Per the germline V gene, CDR1 is LGHNA and CDR2 is YSLEER. V was clipped by 3 bases and J by 9 bases; unmatched bases: 9. The CDR3: CASSHDRGGMWPQHF. In nucleotides, the CDR3 is TGCGCCAGCAGCCATGACAGGGGGGGTATGTGGCCCCAGCATTTT.

This clone was detected once. The J gene is TRBJ2-5, the V gene TRBV10-2; D is unclear. V was cut by 2 bases and J by 7 bases, with 5 bases left in between. Germline CDR1 WSHSY, CDR2 SAAADI. The CDR3 contains 11 residues. CDR3 sequence: CASSEIGTQYF. The CDR3 DNA follows: TGCGCCAGCAGTGAGATAGGGACCCAGTACTTC.

The chain employs TRBV2 and TRBJ1-5; D gene unclear. The germline V gene has CDR1 SNHLY and CDR2 FYNNEI. Trimming stripped 8 bases from V and 4 bases from J, with 9 bases between. CDR3 length: 12 amino acids. In nucleotides, the CDR3 is TGTGCCAGCGGGTACGCAAATCAGCCCCAGCATTTT. Translated, it gives CASGYANQPQHF.

The V and J genes are TRBV4-2 and TRBJ2-7, with unresolved D. CDR3 size: 15 residues. Germline V gene lookup returns CDR1 LGHNA and CDR2 YNFKEQ. Trimming took 1 base from V and 4 from J, leaving 14 bases between them. CDR3 amino acids: CASSQGRSHAYEQYF. The CDR3 region has the DNA TGTGCCAGCAGCCAAGGAAGAAGTCACGCGTACGAGCAGTACTTC.

The CDR3 region is CASSLKGLSYNEQFF. The CDR3 region has the DNA TGTGCCAGCAGTTTAAAGGGGCTATCCTACAATGAGCAGTTCTTC. The chain joins TRBV27 to TRBJ2-1; the D gene is possibly TRBD1 (5 bases). The V end lost 2 bases, the J end lost 1 base, and 9 bases lay between the germline ends. CDR1 and CDR2 (germline): MNHEY, SMNVEV (reference sequence). This CDR3 is built from 15 residues.

This clone was counted ten times or more. This chain uses TRBV11-1 with TRBJ2-1; 12 bases map to TRBD2. After removal of 6 bases from V and 7 bases from J, the junction contained 7 bases not matched to a gene. The CDR3 length is 15 residues. Germline V gene data show CDR1 as SGHAT and CDR2 as FQDESV (reference sequence). The CDR3 DNA reads as TGTGCCAGCAGTCTAGCGGGAGGGCCCTCAAATGAGCAGTTCTTC. Encoded protein: CASSLAGGPSNEQFF.